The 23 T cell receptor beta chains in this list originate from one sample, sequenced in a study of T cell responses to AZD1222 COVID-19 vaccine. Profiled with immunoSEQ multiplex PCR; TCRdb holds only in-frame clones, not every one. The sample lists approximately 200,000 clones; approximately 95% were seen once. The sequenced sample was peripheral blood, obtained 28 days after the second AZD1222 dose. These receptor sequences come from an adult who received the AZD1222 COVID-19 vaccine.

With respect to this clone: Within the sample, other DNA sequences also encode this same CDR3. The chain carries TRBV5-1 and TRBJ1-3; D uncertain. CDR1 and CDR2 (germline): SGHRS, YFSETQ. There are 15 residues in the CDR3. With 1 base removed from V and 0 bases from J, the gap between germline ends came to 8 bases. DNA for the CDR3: TGCGCCAGCAGCTTGTTCGGAGACTCTGGAAACACCATATATTTT. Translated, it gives CASSLFGDSGNTIYF.

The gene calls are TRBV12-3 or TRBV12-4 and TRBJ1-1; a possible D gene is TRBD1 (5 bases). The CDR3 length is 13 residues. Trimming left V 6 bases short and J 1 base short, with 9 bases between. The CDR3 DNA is TGTGCCAGCAGGGACACCGGGAACACTGAAGCTTTCTTT. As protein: CASRDTGNTEAFF.

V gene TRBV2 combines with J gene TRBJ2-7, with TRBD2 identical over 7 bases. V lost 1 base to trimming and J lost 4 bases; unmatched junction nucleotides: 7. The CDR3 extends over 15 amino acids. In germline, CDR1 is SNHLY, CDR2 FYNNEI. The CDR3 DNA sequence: TGTGCCAGCAGTGAAGGCGGGAGTTTAAATTACGAGCAGTACTTC. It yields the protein CASSEGGSLNYEQYF.

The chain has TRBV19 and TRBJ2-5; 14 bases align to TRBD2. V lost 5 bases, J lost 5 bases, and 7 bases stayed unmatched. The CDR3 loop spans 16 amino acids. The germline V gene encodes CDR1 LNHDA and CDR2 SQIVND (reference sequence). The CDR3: CASSLRTSGGLETQYF. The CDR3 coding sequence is TGTGCCAGTAGTCTTCGGACTAGCGGGGGGTTGGAGACCCAGTACTTC.

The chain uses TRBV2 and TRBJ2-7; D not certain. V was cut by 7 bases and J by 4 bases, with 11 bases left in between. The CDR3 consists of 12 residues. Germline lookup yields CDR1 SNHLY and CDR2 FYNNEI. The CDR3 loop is CASTEYSYEQYF. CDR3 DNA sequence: TGTGCCAGCACAGAGTACTCTTACGAGCAGTACTTC.

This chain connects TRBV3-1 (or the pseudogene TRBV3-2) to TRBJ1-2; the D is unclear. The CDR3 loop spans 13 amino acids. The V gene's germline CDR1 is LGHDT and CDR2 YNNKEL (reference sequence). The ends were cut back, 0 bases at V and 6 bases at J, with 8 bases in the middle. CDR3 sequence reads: CASSQDFTNGYTF. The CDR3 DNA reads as TGTGCCAGCAGCCAAGATTTTACCAATGGCTACACCTTC.

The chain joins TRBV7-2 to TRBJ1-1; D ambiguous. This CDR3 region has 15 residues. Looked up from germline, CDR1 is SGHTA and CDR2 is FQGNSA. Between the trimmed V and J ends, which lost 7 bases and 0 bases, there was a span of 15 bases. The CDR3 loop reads CASTRSHGLNTEAFF. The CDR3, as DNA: TGTGCCAGCACCCGATCCCACGGCCTGAACACTGAAGCTTTCTTT.

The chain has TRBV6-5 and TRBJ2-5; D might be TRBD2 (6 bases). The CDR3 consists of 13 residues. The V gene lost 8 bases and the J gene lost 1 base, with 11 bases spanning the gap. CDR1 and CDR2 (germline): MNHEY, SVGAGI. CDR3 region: CASGRTIQETQYF. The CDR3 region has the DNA TGTGCCAGCGGACGGACTATCCAAGAGACCCAGTACTTC.

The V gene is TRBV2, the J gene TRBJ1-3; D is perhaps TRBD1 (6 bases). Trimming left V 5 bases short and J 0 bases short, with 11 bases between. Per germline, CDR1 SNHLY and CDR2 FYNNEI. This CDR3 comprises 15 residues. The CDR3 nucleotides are TGTGCCAGCAGTACGGGGGGCAGCTCTGGAAACACCATATATTTT. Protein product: CASSTGGSSGNTIYF.

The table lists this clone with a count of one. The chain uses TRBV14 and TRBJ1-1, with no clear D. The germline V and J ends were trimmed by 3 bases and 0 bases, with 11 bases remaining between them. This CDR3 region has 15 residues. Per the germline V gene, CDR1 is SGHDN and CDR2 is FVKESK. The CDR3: CASSHRQPMNTEAFF. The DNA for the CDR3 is TGTGCCAGCAGCCACCGGCAGCCGATGAACACTGAAGCTTTCTTT.

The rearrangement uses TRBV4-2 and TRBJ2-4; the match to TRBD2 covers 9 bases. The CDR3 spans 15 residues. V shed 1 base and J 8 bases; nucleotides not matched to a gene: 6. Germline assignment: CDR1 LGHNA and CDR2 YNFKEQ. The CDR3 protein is CASSQGAGGRDIQYF. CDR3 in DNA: TGTGCCAGCAGCCAAGGGGCGGGGGGGCGTGACATTCAGTACTTC.

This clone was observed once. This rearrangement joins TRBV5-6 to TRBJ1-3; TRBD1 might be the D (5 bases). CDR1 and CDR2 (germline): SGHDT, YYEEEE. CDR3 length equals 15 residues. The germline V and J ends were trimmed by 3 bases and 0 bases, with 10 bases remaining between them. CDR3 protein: CASSYGGASGNTIYF. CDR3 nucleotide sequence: TGTGCCAGCAGCTACGGGGGAGCCTCTGGAAACACCATATATTTT.

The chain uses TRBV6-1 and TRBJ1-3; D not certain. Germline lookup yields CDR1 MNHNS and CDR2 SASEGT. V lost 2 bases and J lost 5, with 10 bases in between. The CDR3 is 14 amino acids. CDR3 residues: CASSELGRRNTIYF. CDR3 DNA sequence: TGTGCCAGCAGTGAATTGGGCAGAAGAAACACCATATATTTT.

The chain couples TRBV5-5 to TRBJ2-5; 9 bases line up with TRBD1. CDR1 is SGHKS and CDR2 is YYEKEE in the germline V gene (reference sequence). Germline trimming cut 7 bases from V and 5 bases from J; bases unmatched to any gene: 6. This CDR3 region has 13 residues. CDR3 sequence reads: CASSGTGSETQYF. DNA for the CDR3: TGTGCCAGCTCCGGGACAGGGTCGGAGACCCAGTACTTC. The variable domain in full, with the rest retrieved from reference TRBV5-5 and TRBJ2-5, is DAGVTQSPTHLIKTRGQQVTLRCSPISGHKSVSWYQQVLGQGPQFIFQYYEKEERGRGNFPDRFSARQFPNYSSELNVNALLLGDSALYLCASSGTGSETQYFGPGTRLLVL.

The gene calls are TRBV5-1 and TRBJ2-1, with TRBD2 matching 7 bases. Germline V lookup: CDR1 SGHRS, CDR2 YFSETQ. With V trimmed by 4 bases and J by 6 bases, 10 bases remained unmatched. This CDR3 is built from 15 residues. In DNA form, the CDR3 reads TGCGCCAGCAGCGTAGCAGCGGGGTCCGCCAATGAGCAGTTCTTC. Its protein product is CASSVAAGSANEQFF.

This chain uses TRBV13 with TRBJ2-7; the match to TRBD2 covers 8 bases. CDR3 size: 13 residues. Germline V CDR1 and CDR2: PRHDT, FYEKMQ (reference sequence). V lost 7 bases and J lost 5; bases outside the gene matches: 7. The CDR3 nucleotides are TGTGCCAGCACCTCGCCGGGGGGGAACGAGCAGTACTTC. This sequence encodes CASTSPGGNEQYF.

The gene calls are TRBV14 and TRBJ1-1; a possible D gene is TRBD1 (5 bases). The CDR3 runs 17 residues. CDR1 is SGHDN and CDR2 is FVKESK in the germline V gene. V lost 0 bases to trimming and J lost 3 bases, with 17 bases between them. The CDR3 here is CASSQEIRVKRDTEAFF. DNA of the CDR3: TGTGCCAGCAGCCAAGAGATCAGGGTGAAAAGGGACACTGAAGCTTTCTTT.

In nucleotides, the CDR3 is TGCGCCAGCAGTGAAGGATTGGACAACTCCTACGAGCAGTACTTC. The encoded protein is CASSEGLDNSYEQYF. This rearrangement joins TRBV10-1 to TRBJ2-7; D perhaps matches TRBD1 (5 bases). Germline-derived CDR1 and CDR2 are WNHNN and SYGVQD (reference sequence). The V end was cut by 3 bases, the J end by 0 bases, with 12 bases between. This CDR3 spans 15 amino acids.

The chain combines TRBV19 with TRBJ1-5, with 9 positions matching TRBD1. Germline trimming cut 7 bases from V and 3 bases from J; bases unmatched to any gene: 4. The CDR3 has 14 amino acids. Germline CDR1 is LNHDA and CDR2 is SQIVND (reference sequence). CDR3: CASTTGGSNQPQHF. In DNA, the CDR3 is TGTGCCAGTACGACAGGGGGATCCAATCAGCCCCAGCATTTT.

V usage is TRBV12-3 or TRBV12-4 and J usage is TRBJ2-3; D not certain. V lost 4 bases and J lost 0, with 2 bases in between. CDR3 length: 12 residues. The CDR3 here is CASSSSTDTQYF. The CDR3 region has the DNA TGTGCCAGCAGTTCTAGCACAGATACGCAGTATTTT.

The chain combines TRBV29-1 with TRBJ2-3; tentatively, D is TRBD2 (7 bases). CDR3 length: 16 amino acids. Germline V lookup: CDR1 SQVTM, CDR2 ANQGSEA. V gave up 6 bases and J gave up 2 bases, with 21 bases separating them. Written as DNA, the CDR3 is TGCAGCGTGACAAAGCCCCCTGCGGGGGCCACAGATACGCAGTATTTT. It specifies CSVTKPPAGATDTQYF.

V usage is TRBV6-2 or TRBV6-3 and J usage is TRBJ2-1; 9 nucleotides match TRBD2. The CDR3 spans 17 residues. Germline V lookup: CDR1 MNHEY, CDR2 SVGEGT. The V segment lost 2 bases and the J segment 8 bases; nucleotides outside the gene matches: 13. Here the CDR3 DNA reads TGTGCCAGCAGTTACCAACCGCGGGGGGGCCGGGTCGATGAGCAGTTCTTC. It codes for CASSYQPRGGRVDEQFF.

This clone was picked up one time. The CDR3 sequence: CASSSGSGQRPAEAFF. The CDR3 DNA sequence: TGTGCCAGCAGCTCTGGCTCGGGACAAAGACCCGCTGAAGCTTTCTTT. The rearrangement links TRBV7-3 to TRBJ1-1, with D possibly TRBD1 on 6 matching bases. The CDR3 consists of 16 residues. Germline loops: CDR1 SGHTA, CDR2 FQGTGA. The V and J ends lost 4 bases and 6 bases respectively, with 21 bases between them.